The source of this TCR beta chain is a study of human T cells and chemical hapten exposure. General study findings and limits: Donors were affected by alopecia, so their immune reaction might vary from that of healthy individuals.

As to this clonotype: The antigen is unknown.

Time point reported: patch test 3, about 24 weeks after DPC sensitization. Sample treatment: therapeutic diphenylcyclopropenone sensitization with weekly scalp DPC. TCRdb re-called the RACE reads through MiXCR, storing one row per CDR3 protein. The data contain 82,000 or so distinct CDR3 sequences, 10% to 15% of them singletons. The CDR3 has 15 residues. Trimming cost V 1 base and J 7 bases, with 18 bases left between them. The V gene's germline CDR1 is DFQATT and CDR2 SNEGSKA (reference sequence). This rearrangement joins TRBV20-1 to TRBJ2-3; unclear D gene. Sequencing used whole blood, obtained in connection with sensitization to the hapten diphenylcyclopropenone (DPC). This TCR derives from a woman aged 45-65 years with alopecia areata. Some clones in this sample may be carry-over from other donors' samples. CDR3 DNA sequence: TGCAGTGCTAGAGTGCGCGGCGGTTCCGTGTATACGCAGTATTTT. Its translation is CSARVRGGSVYTQYF.